This TCR beta chain was obtained from a study of blood T cell repertoires in COVID-19. Study details: Collection of acute and convalescent COVID-19 samples took place in the United States, Italy and Spain.

In germline, CDR1 is SGHNT, CDR2 YENEEA. The CDR3 is 16 residues long. The V segment lost 1 base and the J segment 2 bases; nucleotides outside the gene matches: 2. Here immunoSEQ multiplex PCR was the method, and the copy in TCRdb shows in-frame clones only, minus some. The sample holds 100,000 to 150,000 clones, over 65% seen once. This receptor was identified in a man between 60 and 70 years old with acute or convalescent COVID-19. The sequenced sample was peripheral blood. The chain employs TRBV11-3 and TRBJ2-2, with 9 bases fitting TRBD2. CDR3 protein: CASSLGLAGNTGELFF. CDR3 bases: TGTGCCAGCAGCTTAGGGCTAGCGGGAAACACCGGGGAGCTGTTTTTT.